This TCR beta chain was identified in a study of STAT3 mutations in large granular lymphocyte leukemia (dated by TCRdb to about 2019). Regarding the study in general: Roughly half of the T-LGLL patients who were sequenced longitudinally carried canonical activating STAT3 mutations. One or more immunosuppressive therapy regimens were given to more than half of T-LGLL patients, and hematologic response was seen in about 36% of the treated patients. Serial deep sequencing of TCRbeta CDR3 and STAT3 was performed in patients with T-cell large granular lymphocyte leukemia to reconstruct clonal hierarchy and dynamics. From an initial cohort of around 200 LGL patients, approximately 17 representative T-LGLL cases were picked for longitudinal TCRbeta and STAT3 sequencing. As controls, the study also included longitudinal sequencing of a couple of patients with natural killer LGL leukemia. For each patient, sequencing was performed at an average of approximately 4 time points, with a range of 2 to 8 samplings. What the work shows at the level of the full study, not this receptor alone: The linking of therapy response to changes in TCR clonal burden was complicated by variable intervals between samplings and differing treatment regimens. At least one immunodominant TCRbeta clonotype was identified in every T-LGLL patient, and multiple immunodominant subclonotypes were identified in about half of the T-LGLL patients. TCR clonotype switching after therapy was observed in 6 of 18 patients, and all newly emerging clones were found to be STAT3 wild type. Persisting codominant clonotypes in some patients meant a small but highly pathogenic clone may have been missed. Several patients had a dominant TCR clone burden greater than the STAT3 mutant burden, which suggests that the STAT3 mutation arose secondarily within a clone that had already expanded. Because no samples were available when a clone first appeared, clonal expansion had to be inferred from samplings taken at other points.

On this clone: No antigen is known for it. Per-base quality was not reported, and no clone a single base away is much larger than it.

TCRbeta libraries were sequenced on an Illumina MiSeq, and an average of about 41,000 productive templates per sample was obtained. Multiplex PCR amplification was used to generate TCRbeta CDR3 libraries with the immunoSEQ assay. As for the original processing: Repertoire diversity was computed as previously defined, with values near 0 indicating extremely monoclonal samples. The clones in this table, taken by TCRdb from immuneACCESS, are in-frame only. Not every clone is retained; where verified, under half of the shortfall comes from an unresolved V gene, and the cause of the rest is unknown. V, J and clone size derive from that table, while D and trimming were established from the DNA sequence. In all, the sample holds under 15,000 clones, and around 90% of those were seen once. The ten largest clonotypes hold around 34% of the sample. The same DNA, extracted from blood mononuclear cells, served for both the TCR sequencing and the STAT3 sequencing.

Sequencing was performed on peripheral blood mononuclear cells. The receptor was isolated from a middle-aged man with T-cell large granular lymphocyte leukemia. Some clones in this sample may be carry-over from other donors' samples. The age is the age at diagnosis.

The DNA reads as follows: TGTGCCAGCAGTTTATTTGGACAGGGGGGTGAAAAACTGTTTTTT. It specifies CASSLFGQGGEKLFF. Recombination connected TRBV27 to TRBJ1-4; a stretch of 10 junction bases matches TRBD1. V ends up 1 base short and J 7 bases short, with an unmatched junction base count of 3. The CDR3 runs 15 amino acids, cysteine and phenylalanine included. Only the CDR3 portion is preserved as DNA: 45 bases, with reading frame beginning at the first base. CDR1 and CDR2, per the germline V gene (reference sequence), are MNHEY and SMNVEV.